This T cell receptor (beta chain) stems from a study of shared T cell receptors in the human thymus. The method was immunoSEQ multiplex PCR; TCRdb's version includes in-frame clones alone and lacks a portion of them. The profile covers 650,000 to 950,000 clones, with around 85% appearing a single time and more than 0.01% taken by the ten largest. Germline CDR1 reads MNHNS; CDR2 reads SASEGT. The CDR3 extends over 16 amino acids. V was cut by 4 bases and J by 7 bases, with 19 bases left in between. Another study also made use of these data, one on human thymus T cells.

The receptor comes from a girl under three years old with a congenital heart defect. The sample consisted of thymocytes. The rearrangement uses TRBV6-1 and TRBJ1-4; D is perhaps TRBD1 (5 bases). The CDR3 sequence is CASSVHDAGLIEKLFF. The CDR3 DNA sequence: TGTGCCAGCAGTGTACACGACGCGGGACTGATTGAAAAACTGTTTTTT.